Listed below are T cell receptor beta chains from one sample, sequenced in a study of T cell responses to AZD1222 COVID-19 vaccine. Assay: immunoSEQ multiplex PCR; the TCRdb copy retains only in-frame clones and omits some. The data contain 150,000 or so clones, 92% of them singletons. The specimen comprised peripheral blood, sampled on day 0 of AZD1222 vaccination. The receptors here all came from an adult in good health. CDR3s leave out the opening cysteine and the closing phenylalanine or tryptophan. Clone size is given for some rows only: seen once, a few or many times, or a class if the clone is expanded.

TRBJ2-2	once	TRBV18	ASSPNRDGTGELF
TRBJ2-3	NA	TRBV11-2	ASSPLKIAGDTQY
TRBJ1-6	NA	TRBV9	ASSVGLLSYNSPLH
TRBJ2-1	NA	TRBV7-2	ASSLLPLAASYNEQF
TRBJ1-6	NA	TRBV6-5	ASGRDRPTSSPLH
TRBJ1-5	NA	TRBV15	ATSRGTGSINQPQH
TRBJ2-3	NA	TRBV5-4	ASSRGGLGSTDTQY
TRBJ2-1	NA	TRBV10-1	ASSGSRDSYNVQF
TRBJ2-5	NA	TRBV24-1	ATSDYRDRADQY
TRBJ1-1	NA	TRBV9	ASSVVGSLGVGNTEAF
TRBJ1-1	NA	TRBV4-2	ASSQAGVFAF
TRBJ1-1	NA	TRBV6-1	ASSDTGTLYTEAF
TRBJ1-5	NA	TRBV3-1/TRBV3-2	ASSWKGESQPQH
TRBJ1-3	NA	TRBV10-3	AILVGEINTIY
TRBJ2-3	NA	TRBV5-1	ASTVQDTQY
TRBJ2-2	once	TRBV4-2	ASSLGPGRGGELGF
TRBJ2-3	NA	TRBV5-1	ASSLAGRTTDTQY
TRBJ2-7	NA	TRBV27	ASSSMGLADYEQY
TRBJ1-1	NA	TRBV27	ASSPSGVRTEAF
TRBJ2-1	NA	TRBV7-8	ASSLRDSGGDSEQF
TRBJ1-2	NA	TRBV18	ASSPGQGLGYGYT
TRBJ2-1	NA	TRBV7-2	ASSLARRGEQF
TRBJ1-3	NA	TRBV4-1	ASSTRDSFSGNTIY
TRBJ2-5	NA	TRBV7-3	ASSLGNQETQY
TRBJ2-3	NA	TRBV27	ASSDLSSSTDTQY
TRBJ2-7	NA	TRBV7-2	ASSQQGYSYEQY
TRBJ2-2	once	TRBV4-3	ASSPFSDNTGELF
TRBJ1-1	NA	TRBV18	ASSDPGQGNTEAF